These 32 T cell receptor beta chains were all obtained from the same sample, sequenced in a study of T cell responses to AZD1222 COVID-19 vaccine (dated by TCRdb to 2020 to 2022). The method was the immunoSEQ multiplex PCR assay. TCRdb stores this immuneACCESS table with in-frame sequences only. Part of the clones is absent; in the studies checked, under half of the shortfall reflects unresolved V genes, and no reason is known for the rest. The sample contains 90,000 to 120,000 clones, 87% of them found a single time. Jointly, the top ten make up around 4.7% of the sample. In the paper's terms, the time point label means: about 28 days (+/-7) after the second vaccine dose. The sample here was peripheral blood, taken 28 days after the second AZD1222 dose. These receptors all come from an adult who received the AZD1222 COVID-19 vaccine.

The chain employs TRBV3-1 (or the pseudogene TRBV3-2) and TRBJ1-5; D gene ambiguous. V lost 0 bases and J 2 bases, leaving 5 bases between the germline ends. The CDR3 totals 14 residues. Germline V lookup: CDR1 LGHDT, CDR2 YNNKEL (reference sequence). The CDR3 nucleotides are TGTGCCAGCAGCCAAGAGTGGGGCAATCAGCCCCAGCATTTT. Amino acid sequence: CASSQEWGNQPQHF.

The gene calls are TRBV5-1 and TRBJ2-5; D perhaps matches TRBD2 (7 bases). V was clipped by 0 bases and J by 3 bases, with 15 bases between them. Germline CDR1 is SGHRS and CDR2 is YFSETQ. This CDR3 contains 16 residues. The CDR3 loop reads CASSLELGGAEETQYF. The CDR3 coding sequence is TGCGCCAGCAGCTTGGAGCTGGGGGGGGCTGAAGAGACCCAGTACTTC.

This chain joins TRBV6-2 or TRBV6-3 and TRBJ2-7; unclear D gene. V was shortened by 6 bases and J by 2 bases, with 8 bases between the two germline ends. This CDR3 has 12 amino acids. Looked up from germline, CDR1 is MNHEY and CDR2 is SVGEGT. CDR3 in amino acids: CASSRGTYEQYF. The CDR3 bases are TGTGCCAGCAGCCGCGGCACCTACGAGCAGTACTTC.

The chain uses TRBV7-6 and TRBJ2-5, with D possibly matching TRBD1 (7 bases). CDR1 is SGHVS, CDR2 FNYEAQ, per germline. This CDR3 spans 14 amino acids. The germline V and J ends were trimmed by 4 bases and 4 bases, with 13 bases remaining between them. CDR3 in amino acids: CASSYGGGRETQYF. In DNA form, the CDR3 reads TGTGCCAGCAGCTACGGAGGGGGCCGAGAGACCCAGTACTTC.

The V call is TRBV2, the J call TRBJ1-1; tentatively, D is TRBD1 (5 bases). The CDR3 runs to 15 residues. With 6 bases removed from V and 4 bases from J, the gap between germline ends came to 18 bases. Germline CDR1 is SNHLY and CDR2 is FYNNEI. The CDR3 bases are TGTGCCAGCAGGCGGGACCCCCAGCGGGGCACTGAAGCTTTCTTT. This gives the protein CASRRDPQRGTEAFF.

The J gene is TRBJ2-5, the V gene TRBV30, with D perhaps assigned TRBD1 or TRBD2 (6 bases each). V was shortened by 3 bases and J by 0 bases, with 14 bases between the two germline ends. The germline V gene has CDR1 GTSNPN and CDR2 SVGIG (reference sequence). CDR3 length equals 15 residues. The CDR3 sequence is CAWRGGSGYQETQYF. CDR3 coding DNA: TGTGCCTGGAGGGGGGGCAGTGGGTACCAAGAGACCCAGTACTTC.

The chain has TRBV3-1 (or the pseudogene TRBV3-2) and TRBJ2-3, with 7 bases fitting TRBD1. Per germline, CDR1 LGHDT and CDR2 YNNKEL (reference sequence). This CDR3 is 17 amino acids long. J gave up 1 base and V 0 bases, and 7 bases lay outside the gene matches. CDR3 in DNA: TGTGCCAGCAGCCAAGATCTGGGACAGACCCGCACAGATACGCAGTATTTT. It is translated as CASSQDLGQTRTDTQYF.

The rearrangement links TRBV28 to TRBJ1-6; 7 bases match TRBD1. Germline assignment: CDR1 MDHEN and CDR2 SYDVKM. The CDR3 extends over 13 amino acids. Trimming removed 4 bases from V and 13 bases from J; junction bases left unmatched: 7. The CDR3 sequence is CASSSTGTVPLHF. The CDR3 DNA sequence: TGTGCCAGCAGTTCCACAGGGACAGTTCCCCTCCACTTT.

V gene TRBV27 combines with J gene TRBJ1-5; D might be TRBD1 (5 bases). Trimming shortened V by 8 bases and J by 0 bases, and 14 bases separated the two germline ends. Germline CDR1 reads MNHEY; CDR2 reads SMNVEV (reference sequence). This CDR3 has 15 amino acids. CDR3 residues: CASGTGYYSNQPQHF. The CDR3 nucleotides are TGTGCCAGCGGCACAGGATATTATAGCAATCAGCCCCAGCATTTT.

The chain uses TRBV12-3 or TRBV12-4 and TRBJ2-3; D is ambiguous. V was cut by 1 base and J by 0 bases, with 2 bases left in between. This CDR3 region has 13 residues. CDR3 nucleotides: TGTGCCAGCAGTTTAGTTAGCACAGATACGCAGTATTTT. Encoded protein: CASSLVSTDTQYF.

There are a few counts of this clone. V gene TRBV7-3 combines with J gene TRBJ1-1; no definite D call. The length of the CDR3 is 14 residues. Trimming left V 0 bases short and J 0 bases short, with 5 bases between. The germline gives CDR1 SGHTA, CDR2 FQGTGA. The CDR3, as DNA: TGTGCCAGCAGCTTAACGTTGTTGAACACTGAAGCTTTCTTT. This encodes CASSLTLLNTEAFF.

The DNA for the CDR3 is TGTGCCAGCAGTTCCGGGAGCGGCTACGAGCAGTACTTC. Its protein is CASSSGSGYEQYF. The V and J genes are TRBV27 and TRBJ2-7, with D possibly matching TRBD2 (6 bases). CDR1 and CDR2 (germline): MNHEY, SMNVEV (reference sequence). Trimming cost V 4 bases and J 3 bases, with 10 bases left between them. The CDR3 is 13 amino acids.

The chain links TRBV2 to TRBJ2-6; D might be TRBD1 (5 bases). Germline CDR1 is SNHLY and CDR2 is FYNNEI. The CDR3 runs 15 residues. Trimming shortened V by 7 bases and J by 4 bases, and 14 bases separated the two germline ends. The CDR3 DNA is TGTGCCAGCATAGAAGGGGCTGGCGGGGCCAACGTCCTGACTTTC. This translates into CASIEGAGGANVLTF.

J is TRBJ2-2 and V is TRBV27; 7 bases fit TRBD2. The junction had 2 bases not matched to a gene; V was cut back by 6 bases and J by 4 bases. Germline V CDR1 and CDR2: MNHEY, SMNVEV (reference sequence). This CDR3 contains 13 residues. CDR3 sequence reads: CASRWGGTGELFF. The CDR3 DNA reads TGTGCCAGCAGGTGGGGGGGCACCGGGGAGCTGTTTTTT.

Worth noting for this clone: Other DNA variants within this sample encode the same CDR3. V gene TRBV6-5 combines with J gene TRBJ1-2; D remains unclear. Trimming pared 5 bases from V and 0 bases from J, leaving 7 bases between. The length of the CDR3 is 13 residues. Germline V gives CDR1 MNHEY, CDR2 SVGAGI. This CDR3 is CASSRDSNYGYTF. CDR3 nucleotides: TGTGCCAGCAGTCGAGACTCTAACTATGGCTACACCTTC.

This chain joins TRBV6-5 and TRBJ1-2, with unresolved D. The germline V gene encodes CDR1 MNHEY and CDR2 SVGAGI. This CDR3 has 12 amino acids. Deletions cut 5 bases from V and 8 bases from J, with 12 bases between. The CDR3 reads CASSTEGRGYTF. The DNA of the CDR3 is TGTGCCAGCAGTACGGAAGGGCGGGGCTACACCTTC.

This chain uses TRBV7-6 with TRBJ2-2, with a weak D call TRBD2 (5 bases). The CDR3 is 15 residues long. V shed 1 base and J shed 4 bases, with 10 bases lying between them. CDR1 and CDR2 (germline): SGHVS, FNYEAQ. The CDR3 loop reads CASSLGGGSTGELFF. CDR3 DNA: TGTGCCAGCAGCTTAGGTGGTGGGAGCACCGGGGAGCTGTTTTTT.

The CDR3 reads CASSMQGIDEQYF. The CDR3 DNA reads TGTGCCAGCAGCATGCAGGGGATAGACGAGCAGTACTTC. V gene TRBV9 combines with J gene TRBJ2-7, with D possibly TRBD1 on 6 matching bases. Germline CDR1 SGDLS, CDR2 YYNGEE. Trimming took off 4 bases at V and 5 bases at J, with 13 bases between the two ends. This CDR3 is built from 13 residues.

This chain links TRBV10-3 with TRBJ2-1; tentatively, D is TRBD1 (5 bases). This CDR3 comprises 14 residues. Trimming took off 2 bases at V and 9 bases at J, with 14 bases between the two ends. From germline, CDR1 is ENHRY and CDR2 SYGVKD. The CDR3 sequence is CAISEPGRGAEQFF. The CDR3 nucleotides are TGTGCCATCAGTGAGCCCGGTAGGGGCGCTGAGCAGTTCTTC.

This clone has only one observation. The chain couples TRBV7-9 to TRBJ1-3, with D maybe TRBD1 (6 bases). CDR1 and CDR2 from the germline V gene are SEHNR and FQNEAQ (reference sequence). This CDR3 is 15 amino acids long. The germline V and J ends were trimmed by 5 bases and 4 bases, with 15 bases remaining between them. CDR3 region: CASSPVGTQGNTIYF. CDR3 DNA: TGTGCCAGCAGCCCCGTCGGGACACAGGGAAACACCATATATTTT.

The chain recombines TRBV4-1 with TRBJ2-7; 11 bases fit TRBD1. The CDR3 is made up of 16 amino acids. V shed 4 bases and J 3 bases; nucleotides not matched to a gene: 8. CDR1 and CDR2 (germline): MGHRA, YSYEKL. CDR3 nucleotides: TGCGCCAGCAGCCGCGGACAGGGGGCGAGAAGCTACGAGCAGTACTTC. Translated: CASSRGQGARSYEQYF.

The rearrangement joins TRBV4-3 to TRBJ1-5, with D unresolved. Looked up from germline, CDR1 is LGHNA and CDR2 is YSLEER. V lost 2 bases, J lost 4 bases, and 9 bases lay in between. The CDR3 has 14 residues. DNA for the CDR3: TGCGCCAGCAGCCAACAACAAGTTAATCAGCCCCAGCATTTT. It encodes CASSQQQVNQPQHF.

V and J are TRBV10-3 and TRBJ1-1, with D possibly being TRBD1 (5 bases). CDR3 length equals 12 residues. Trimming removed 10 bases at V and 5 bases at J, with 14 bases between. Looked up from germline, CDR1 is ENHRY and CDR2 is SYGVKD. The CDR3: CATDQGGTEAFF. The CDR3 DNA reads TGTGCCACCGATCAGGGAGGGACTGAAGCTTTCTTT.

A few counts support this clone. V usage is TRBV7-2 and J usage is TRBJ2-6, with no clear D. The CDR3 has 16 amino acids. V was trimmed by 2 bases and J by 0 bases, leaving 8 bases between them. Germline assignment: CDR1 SGHTA and CDR2 FQGNSA. CDR3 bases: TGTGCCAGCAGCTTAATAGTTTACTCTGGGGCCAACGTCCTGACTTTC. It yields the protein CASSLIVYSGANVLTF.

Note on this clone: The same CDR3 can be traced to other DNA sequences in this sample. The V call is TRBV6-5, the J call TRBJ2-3; 9 bases fit TRBD2. Trimming at V came to 2 bases and at J to 0 bases, leaving 3 bases not matched to a gene. This CDR3 region has 16 residues. Germline V lookup: CDR1 MNHEY, CDR2 SVGAGI. The CDR3 here is CASSYSTSGSTDTQYF. The CDR3 coding sequence is TGTGCCAGCAGTTACAGTACTAGCGGGAGCACAGATACGCAGTATTTT.

This chain connects TRBV19 to TRBJ2-7, with TRBD1 identical over 7 bases. V was pared by 3 bases and J by 7 bases, with 18 bases of the junction left unmatched. The CDR3 runs 17 residues. CDR1 LNHDA and CDR2 SQIVND come from the germline V gene (reference sequence). The DNA for the CDR3 is TGTGCCAGTAGTATTGCGAGTGGGCAGGGGGTACCTTTGGAGCAGTACTTC. Its translation is CASSIASGQGVPLEQYF.

CDR3 loop: CAWSVDRGLTEAFF. The CDR3 region has the DNA TGTGCCTGGAGTGTAGACAGGGGGTTGACTGAAGCTTTCTTT. The chain joins TRBV30 to TRBJ1-1; TRBD1 agrees at 9 bases. Germline CDR1 and CDR2: GTSNPN and SVGIG (reference sequence). There are 14 residues in the CDR3. After removal of 0 bases from V and 5 bases from J, the junction contained 4 bases not matched to a gene.

The V and J genes are TRBV5-5 and TRBJ2-5, with unresolved D. CDR1 and CDR2 (germline): SGHKS, YYEKEE (reference sequence). This CDR3 spans 13 amino acids. Trimming pared 3 bases from V and 5 bases from J, leaving 11 bases between. CDR3 sequence (DNA): TGTGCCAGCAGCTCCACCCTGGCGGAGACCCAGTACTTC. This translates into CASSSTLAETQYF.

This sequence joins TRBV4-3 and TRBJ2-4; D not resolved. Germline CDR1 LGHNA, CDR2 YSLEER. Trimming removed 0 bases from V and 0 bases from J, with 12 bases in between. This CDR3 spans 17 amino acids. The CDR3 DNA reads TGCGCCAGCAGCCAAGATCGCAGCGATCTAGCCAAAAACATTCAGTACTTC. This encodes CASSQDRSDLAKNIQYF.

The chain links TRBV7-3 to TRBJ2-3; D gene ambiguous. The CDR3 is made up of 14 amino acids. Per germline, CDR1 SGHTA and CDR2 FQGTGA. V lost 4 bases and J 2 bases, leaving 10 bases between the germline ends. Here the CDR3 reads CASSSRLHTDTQYF. CDR3 in DNA: TGTGCCAGCAGCTCCCGACTCCACACAGATACGCAGTATTTT. Together with reference TRBV7-3 and TRBJ2-3, the CDR3 gives the full variable domain: GAGVSQTPSNKVTEKGKYVELRCDPISGHTALYWYRQSLGQGPEFLIYFQGTGAADDSGLPNDRFFAVRPEGSVSTLKIQRTERGDSAVYLCASSSRLHTDTQYFGPGTRLTVL.

The chain employs TRBV11-3 and TRBJ2-6; tentative D call: TRBD1 (5 bases). Germline assignment: CDR1 SGHNT and CDR2 YENEEA. The V end lost 0 bases, the J end lost 0 bases, and 18 bases lay between the germline ends. This CDR3 spans 20 amino acids. In nucleotides, the CDR3 is TGTGCCAGCAGCTTAGAATCCAGGGCCATCCTCAGCTCTGGGGCCAACGTCCTGACTTTC. It translates to CASSLESRAILSSGANVLTF.

In this sample, this clone turned up a few times. The CDR3 protein is CASSFIGRGNTIYF. The CDR3 bases are TGTGCCAGCAGTTTTATTGGTAGGGGAAACACCATATATTTT. V usage is TRBV28 and J usage is TRBJ1-3, with D hard to call. The CDR3 runs to 14 residues. Germline loops: CDR1 MDHEN, CDR2 SYDVKM. V lost 3 bases to trimming and J lost 4 bases, with 10 bases between them.